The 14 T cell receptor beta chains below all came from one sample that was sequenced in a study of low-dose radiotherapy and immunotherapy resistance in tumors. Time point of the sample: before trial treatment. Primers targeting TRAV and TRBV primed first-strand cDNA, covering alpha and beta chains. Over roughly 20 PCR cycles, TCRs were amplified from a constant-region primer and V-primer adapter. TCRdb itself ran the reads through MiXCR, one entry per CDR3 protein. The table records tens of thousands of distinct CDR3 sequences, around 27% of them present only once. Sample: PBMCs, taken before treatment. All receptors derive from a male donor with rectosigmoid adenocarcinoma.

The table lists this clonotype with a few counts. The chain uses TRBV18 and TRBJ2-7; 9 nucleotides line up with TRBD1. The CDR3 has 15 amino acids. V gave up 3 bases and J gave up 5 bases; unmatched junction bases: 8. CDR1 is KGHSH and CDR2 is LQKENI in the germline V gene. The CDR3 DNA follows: TGTGCCAGCTCACCCACCGGGACAGGGAGCAACGAGCAGTACTTC. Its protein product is CASSPTGTGSNEQYF.

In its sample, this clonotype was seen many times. The CDR3 DNA reads TGTGCCAGTAGTATAGATTCATCCCCCCCCAGGGGAGGAAATGAGCAGTTCTTC. It encodes CASSIDSSPPRGGNEQFF. The chain recombines TRBV19 with TRBJ2-1; D might be TRBD1 or TRBD2, each matching 6 bases. The CDR3 loop spans 18 amino acids. Germline V gene sequence: CDR1 LNHDA, CDR2 SQIVND (reference sequence). V was pared by 0 bases and J by 7 bases, with 22 bases between.

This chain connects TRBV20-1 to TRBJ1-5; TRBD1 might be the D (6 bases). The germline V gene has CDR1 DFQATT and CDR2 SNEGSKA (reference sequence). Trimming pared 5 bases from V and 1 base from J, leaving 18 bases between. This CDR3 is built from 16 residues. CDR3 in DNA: TGCAGTGCTCGTAGGGGGGGCACGGGGAGCAATCAGCCCCAGCATTTT. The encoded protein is CSARRGGTGSNQPQHF.

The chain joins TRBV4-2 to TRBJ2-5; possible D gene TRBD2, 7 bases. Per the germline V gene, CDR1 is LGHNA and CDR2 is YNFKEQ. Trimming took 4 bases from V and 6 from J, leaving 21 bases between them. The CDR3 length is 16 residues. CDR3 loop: CASSPTRGSGGQTQYF. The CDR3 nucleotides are TGTGCCAGCAGCCCTACCAGAGGATCGGGGGGCCAGACCCAGTACTTC.

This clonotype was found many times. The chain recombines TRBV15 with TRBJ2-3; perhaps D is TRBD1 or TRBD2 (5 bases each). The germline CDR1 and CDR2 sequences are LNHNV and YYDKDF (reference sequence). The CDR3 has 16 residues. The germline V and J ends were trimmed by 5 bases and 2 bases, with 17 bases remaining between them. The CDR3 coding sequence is TGTGCCACCAGCGGGGGTTCGAGCCGACACACAGATACGCAGTATTTT. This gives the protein CATSGGSSRHTDTQYF.

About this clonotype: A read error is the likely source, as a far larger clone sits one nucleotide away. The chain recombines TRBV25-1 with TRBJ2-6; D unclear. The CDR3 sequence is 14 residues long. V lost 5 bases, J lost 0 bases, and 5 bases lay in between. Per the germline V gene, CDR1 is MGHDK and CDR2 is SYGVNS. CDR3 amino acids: CASSFGSGANVLTF. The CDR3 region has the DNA TGTGCCAGCAGTTTCGGCTCTGGGGCCAACGTCCTGACTTTC.

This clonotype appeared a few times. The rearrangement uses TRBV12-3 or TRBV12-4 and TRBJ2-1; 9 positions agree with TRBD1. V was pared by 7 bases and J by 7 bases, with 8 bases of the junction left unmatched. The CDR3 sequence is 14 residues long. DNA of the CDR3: TGTGCCAGCAATGAACAGGGGGCCGTGAATGAGCAGTTCTTC. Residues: CASNEQGAVNEQFF.

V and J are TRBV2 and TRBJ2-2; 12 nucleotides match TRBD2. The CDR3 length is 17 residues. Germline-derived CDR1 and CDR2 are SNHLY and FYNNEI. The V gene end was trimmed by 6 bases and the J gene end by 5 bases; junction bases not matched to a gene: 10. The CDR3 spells CASSQTSGRVRTGELFF. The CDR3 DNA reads TGTGCCAGCAGCCAGACTAGCGGGAGAGTGCGGACCGGGGAGCTGTTTTTT.

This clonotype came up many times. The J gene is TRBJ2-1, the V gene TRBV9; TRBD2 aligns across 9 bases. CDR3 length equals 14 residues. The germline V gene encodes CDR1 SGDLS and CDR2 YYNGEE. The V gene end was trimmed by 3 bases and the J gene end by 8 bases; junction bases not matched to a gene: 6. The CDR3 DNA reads TGTGCCAGCAGCGCACAGACTAGCGGCGATGAGCAGTTCTTC. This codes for CASSAQTSGDEQFF. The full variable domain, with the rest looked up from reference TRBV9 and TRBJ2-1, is DSGVTQTPKHLITATGQRVTLRCSPRSGDLSVYWYQQSLDQGLQFLIQYYNGEERAKGNILERFSAQQFPDLHSELNLSSLELGDSALYFCASSAQTSGDEQFFGPGTRLTVL.

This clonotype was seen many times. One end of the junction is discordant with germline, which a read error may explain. As DNA, the CDR3 is TGTGCCAGCAGCTTATACGCGGAACAACTAGCGGGAGGCTTCAACTTC. It is translated as CASSLYAEQLAGGFNF. The rearrangement joins TRBV7-8 to TRBJ2-7, with TRBD2 matching over 12 bases. CDR3 length equals 16 residues. The germline gives CDR1 SGHVS, CDR2 FQNEAQ. Filled out from reference TRBV7-8 and TRBJ2-7, the complete variable domain reads GAGVSQSPRYKVAKRGQDVALRCDPISGHVSLFWYQQALGQGPEFLTYFQNEAQLDKSGLPSDRFFAERPEGSVSTLKIQRTQQEDSAVYLCASSLYAEQLAGGFNFGPGTRLTVT.

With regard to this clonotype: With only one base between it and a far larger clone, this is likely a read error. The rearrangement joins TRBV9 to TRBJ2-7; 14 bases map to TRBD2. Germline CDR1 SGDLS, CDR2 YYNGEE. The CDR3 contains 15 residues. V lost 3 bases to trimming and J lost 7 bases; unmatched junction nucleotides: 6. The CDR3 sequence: CASSAGTSGRHEQYF. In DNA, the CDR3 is TGTGCCAGCAGCGCCGGGACTAGCGGGAGACATGAGCAGTACTTC.

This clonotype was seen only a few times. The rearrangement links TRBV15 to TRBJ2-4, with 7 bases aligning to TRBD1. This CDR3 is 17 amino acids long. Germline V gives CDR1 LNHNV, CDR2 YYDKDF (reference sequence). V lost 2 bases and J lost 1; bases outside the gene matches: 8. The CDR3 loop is CATSRRTTGMAKNIQYF. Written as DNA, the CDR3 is TGTGCCACCAGCAGACGAACGACAGGGATGGCCAAAAACATTCAGTACTTC.

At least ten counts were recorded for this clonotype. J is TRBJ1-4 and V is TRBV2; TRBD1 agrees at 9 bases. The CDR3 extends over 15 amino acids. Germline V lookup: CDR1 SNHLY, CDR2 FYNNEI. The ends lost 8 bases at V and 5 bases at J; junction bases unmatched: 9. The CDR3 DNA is TGTGCCAGCGGTCAACCCGGGACAGGGAATGAAAAACTGTTTTTT. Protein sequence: CASGQPGTGNEKLFF.

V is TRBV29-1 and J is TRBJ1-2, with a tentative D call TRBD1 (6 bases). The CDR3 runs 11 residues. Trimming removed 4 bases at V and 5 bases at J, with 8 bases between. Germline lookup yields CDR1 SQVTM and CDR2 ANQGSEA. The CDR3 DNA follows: TGCAGCGTTGGGACAGATTATGGCTACACCTTC. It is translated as CSVGTDYGYTF.